A single sample is the source of the 19 T cell receptor beta chains below, sequenced in a study of response to subunit inactivated influenza vaccine. TCRdb reprocessed the RT-PCR reads via MiXCR and lists one record per CDR3 protein. This sample has under 550,000 distinct CDR3 sequences, with around 8% found just once. The sample in question was PBMCs from blood, obtained about 24 months after vaccination. Receptors originate from a man in his fifties or sixties who received an inactivated influenza vaccine.

This sequence joins TRBV7-6 and TRBJ1-1, with 7 bases that match TRBD1. This CDR3 is built from 15 residues. Looked up from germline, CDR1 is SGHVS and CDR2 is FNYEAQ. V lost 5 bases, J lost 1 base, and 7 bases stayed unmatched. CDR3 sequence: CASSRMGQPNTEAFF. CDR3 sequence (DNA): TGTGCCAGCAGCCGCATGGGACAGCCGAACACTGAAGCTTTCTTT.

J is TRBJ2-2 and V is TRBV18, with D maybe TRBD2 (5 bases). Trimming removed 3 bases at V and 3 bases at J, with 8 bases between. CDR3 size: 14 residues. The germline gives CDR1 KGHSH, CDR2 LQKENI. The CDR3 coding sequence is TGTGCCAGCTCACCGAGGGTGGACACCGGGGAGCTGTTTTTT. Translated, it gives CASSPRVDTGELFF.

This clonotype was seen ten or more times. The chain recombines TRBV7-2 with TRBJ2-1, with 9 positions matching TRBD2. CDR3 size: 15 residues. From germline, CDR1 is SGHTA and CDR2 FQGNSA. The ends lost 4 bases at V and 5 bases at J; junction bases unmatched: 6. The CDR3 region is CASSSQTSGHNEQFF. The DNA of the CDR3 is TGTGCCAGCAGCTCACAGACTAGCGGCCACAATGAGCAGTTCTTC.

This clonotype was observed a few times. V is TRBV20-1 and J is TRBJ1-1; D is uncertain. CDR1 is DFQATT, CDR2 SNEGSKA, per germline (reference sequence). This CDR3 spans 15 amino acids. Trimming took off 2 bases at V and 3 bases at J, with 16 bases between the two ends. The CDR3 reads CSARFRVRSYTEAFF. CDR3 in DNA: TGCAGTGCTAGATTCCGGGTCAGGTCATACACTGAAGCTTTCTTT.

The V call is TRBV7-2, the J call TRBJ2-1, with D perhaps matching TRBD1 (5 bases). Trimming pared 5 bases from V and 7 bases from J, leaving 12 bases between. CDR1 is SGHTA, CDR2 FQGNSA, per germline. This CDR3 contains 13 residues. The CDR3 nucleotides read TGTGCCAGCAGCACAGACAGTAGGAATGAGCAGTTCTTC. It yields the protein CASSTDSRNEQFF.

Ten or more counts support this clonotype. The DNA of the CDR3 is TGTGCCAGCAGCGAGCGGGGGATAAACATTCAGTACTTC. It encodes CASSERGINIQYF. This chain links TRBV12-3 or TRBV12-4 with TRBJ2-4; 8 nucleotides align to TRBD2. This CDR3 contains 13 residues. J lost 6 bases, V lost 6 bases, and 4 bases had no gene match.

This clonotype has more than one count but fewer than ten. The chain recombines TRBV5-5 with TRBJ2-1; no firm D call. The CDR3 runs 13 residues. Germline CDR1 and CDR2: SGHKS and YYEKEE (reference sequence). V gave up 1 base and J gave up 7 bases, with 9 bases separating them. For the CDR3, the DNA is TGTGCCAGCAGCTTGCCGACTCAAAATGAGCAGTTCTTC. Amino acids: CASSLPTQNEQFF.

This clonotype was counted at least ten times. V gene TRBV3-1 combines with J gene TRBJ2-3; D not certain. Per germline, CDR1 LGHDT and CDR2 YNNKEL (reference sequence). V lost 1 base to trimming and J lost 2 bases, with 7 bases between them. The CDR3 runs 14 residues. CDR3 loop: CASSQASNTDTQYF. The CDR3 DNA is TGTGCCAGCAGCCAAGCGTCGAACACAGATACGCAGTATTTT.

This chain links TRBV28 with TRBJ2-7, with 7 bases that match TRBD1. With 5 bases clipped from V and 3 bases from J, the junction kept 13 bases outside the gene matches. The CDR3 runs 16 residues. The germline CDR1 and CDR2 sequences are MDHEN and SYDVKM. In DNA form, the CDR3 reads TGTGCCAGCAGTCCTTCTAGGGGGCTAATACTCTACGAGCAGTACTTC. This codes for CASSPSRGLILYEQYF. Drawing the rest from reference TRBV28 and TRBJ2-7, the complete variable domain is DVKVTQSSRYLVKRTGEKVFLECVQDMDHENMFWYRQDPGLGLRLIYFSYDVKMKEKGDIPEGYSVSREKKERFSLILESASTNQTSMYLCASSPSRGLILYEQYFGPGTRLTVT.

The CDR3 reads CSVDGWRGNEQFF. DNA for the CDR3: TGCAGCGTTGACGGATGGAGAGGCAATGAGCAGTTCTTC. The chain recombines TRBV29-1 with TRBJ2-1; unclear D gene. Trimming cost V 3 bases and J 6 bases, with 12 bases left between them. This CDR3 is built from 13 residues. Germline V gene lookup returns CDR1 SQVTM and CDR2 ANQGSEA.

This clonotype was found a few times. This chain links TRBV11-2 with TRBJ2-5; 12 bases line up with TRBD2. The CDR3 loop spans 16 amino acids. Losses at the gene ends were 3 bases for V and 5 bases for J; bases not matched to a gene: 7. From germline, CDR1 is SGHAT and CDR2 FQNNGV. The CDR3 DNA is TGTGCCAGCAGCTTTACTAGCGGGGGGCCGATTGAGACCCAGTACTTC. Protein sequence: CASSFTSGGPIETQYF.

This clonotype was detected ten times or more. This sequence joins TRBV27 and TRBJ1-1; 9 nucleotides align to TRBD1. CDR1 and CDR2 from the germline V gene are MNHEY and SMNVEV (reference sequence). The CDR3 extends over 17 amino acids. The junction had 7 bases not matched to a gene; V was cut back by 2 bases and J by 0 bases. DNA for the CDR3: TGTGCCAGCAGTTTAGGACAGGGGTCTCTCATGAACACTGAAGCTTTCTTT. Translation gives CASSLGQGSLMNTEAFF.

This clonotype was counted many times. The chain combines TRBV20-1 with TRBJ2-5, with 9 bases that match TRBD2. This CDR3 is 14 amino acids long. V lost 3 bases to trimming and J lost 5 bases; unmatched junction nucleotides: 7. The germline gives CDR1 DFQATT, CDR2 SNEGSKA (reference sequence). The CDR3 bases are TGCAGTGCTAGTTCCGCTAGCGGGGCGGAGACCCAGTACTTC. Protein sequence: CSASSASGAETQYF.

The sample holds many counts of this clonotype. The chain couples TRBV5-1 to TRBJ2-5; TRBD1 aligns across 7 bases. Germline V gene data show CDR1 as SGHRS and CDR2 as YFSETQ. This CDR3 region has 15 residues. J was trimmed by 1 base and V by 4 bases; bases with no gene match: 7. Here the CDR3 DNA reads TGCGCCAGCAGCGGTGGGACAGCTTTCCAAGAGACCCAGTACTTC. This sequence encodes CASSGGTAFQETQYF.

This clonotype has just a few counts. This sequence joins TRBV19 and TRBJ1-5, with no clear D. CDR3 length: 13 residues. Germline CDR1 LNHDA, CDR2 SQIVND (reference sequence). Between the trimmed V and J ends, which lost 7 bases and 3 bases, there was a span of 10 bases. In DNA form, the CDR3 reads TGTGCCAGTAATAGGTATTTCAATCAGCCCCAGCATTTT. This translates into CASNRYFNQPQHF.

The chain combines TRBV7-9 with TRBJ2-1; D gene uncertain. In germline, CDR1 is SEHNR, CDR2 FQNEAQ (reference sequence). The CDR3 has 12 amino acids. Trimming shortened V by 1 base and J by 8 bases, and 6 bases separated the two germline ends. The DNA for the CDR3 is TGTGCCAGCAGCTTAGGACTCCATGAGCAGTTCTTC. It specifies CASSLGLHEQFF.

This clonotype was recorded a few times. The chain carries TRBV27 and TRBJ1-6; 8 nucleotides align to TRBD1. The CDR3 spans 14 residues. The V and J ends lost 3 bases and 10 bases, in that order; junction bases with no gene match: 5. Germline assignment: CDR1 MNHEY and CDR2 SMNVEV (reference sequence). The CDR3 DNA follows: TGTGCCAGCAGTTTGACAGGGGCTTCCTCACCCCTCCACTTT. It yields the protein CASSLTGASSPLHF.

This clonotype was observed at least ten times. V usage is TRBV20-1 and J usage is TRBJ1-2; D gene unclear. Germline-derived CDR1 and CDR2 are DFQATT and SNEGSKA (reference sequence). This CDR3 is built from 13 residues. V shed 6 bases and J shed 2 bases, with 13 bases lying between them. The CDR3 nucleotides are TGCAGTGCCCAGGTGATGGCGAACTATGGCTACACCTTC. This gives the protein CSAQVMANYGYTF.

This clonotype has at least ten counts. The V gene is TRBV20-1, the J gene TRBJ1-5; TRBD1 might be the D (5 bases). Trimming stripped 0 bases from V and 4 bases from J, with 10 bases between. The germline CDR1 and CDR2 sequences are DFQATT and SNEGSKA (reference sequence). This CDR3 contains 14 residues. The CDR3 is CSARDTRGNQPQHF. The CDR3 nucleotides are TGCAGTGCTAGAGATACAAGGGGAAATCAGCCCCAGCATTTT.